What follows are 24 T cell receptor beta chains derived from one specimen sequenced in a study of siplizumab effects on memory and regulatory T cells. TCRdb's table, derived via immunoSEQ multiplex PCR, lists solely in-frame clones and lacks some. The sample yields about 110,000 clones, around 90% seen once. Sequencing was performed on CD4+ T cells sorted from blood. The receptor source for this set is a human donor in good health.

The CDR3 spells CASSSGTGNTIYF. CDR3 DNA sequence: TGCGCCAGCAGCTCTGGCACGGGAAACACCATATATTTT. The V gene is TRBV5-1, the J gene TRBJ1-3; D gene unclear. The CDR3 loop spans 13 amino acids. Trimming left V 3 bases short and J 4 bases short, with 8 bases between. Per germline, CDR1 SGHRS and CDR2 YFSETQ.

The rearrangement joins TRBV7-3 to TRBJ2-1, with 12 bases that match TRBD2. CDR3 length: 15 residues. CDR1 and CDR2 from the germline V gene are SGHTA and FQGTGA. Trimming took 5 bases from V and 4 from J; bases not matched to a gene: 3. The DNA for the CDR3 is TGTGCCAGCAGCCTAGGACTAGCGGGGTACAATGAGCAGTTCTTC. Translated: CASSLGLAGYNEQFF.

V gene TRBV7-9 combines with J gene TRBJ1-6; unclear D gene. This CDR3 contains 15 residues. Germline CDR1 and CDR2: SEHNR and FQNEAQ (reference sequence). With 1 base removed from V and 6 bases from J, the gap between germline ends came to 10 bases. CDR3: CASSLVDSGNSPLHF. CDR3 in DNA: TGTGCCAGCAGCTTAGTGGATTCCGGTAATTCACCCCTCCACTTT. The variable domain in full, with the rest retrieved from reference TRBV7-9 and TRBJ1-6, is DTGVSQNPRHKITKRGQNVTFRCDPISEHNRLYWYRQTLGQGPEFLTYFQNEAQLEKSRLLSDRFSAERPKGSFSTLEIQRTEQGDSAMYLCASSLVDSGNSPLHFGNGTRLTVT.

This chain connects TRBV7-2 to TRBJ1-2; D gene unclear. Trimming left V 2 bases short and J 8 bases short, with 9 bases between. CDR3 length: 12 amino acids. Germline V gives CDR1 SGHTA, CDR2 FQGNSA. CDR3: CASSLRQNGYTF. The DNA for the CDR3 is TGTGCCAGCAGCTTAAGGCAGAACGGCTACACCTTC.

The V gene is TRBV2, the J gene TRBJ2-1; D may be TRBD2 (5 bases). The CDR3 sequence is 15 residues long. V lost 0 bases and J 9 bases, leaving 15 bases between the germline ends. Germline V gene data show CDR1 as SNHLY and CDR2 as FYNNEI. The CDR3 protein is CASSEAFAGTREQFF. The CDR3 coding sequence is TGTGCCAGCAGTGAAGCGTTTGCGGGTACTCGTGAGCAGTTCTTC.

V is TRBV19 and J is TRBJ1-5; D perhaps matches TRBD1 (5 bases). Germline values: CDR1 LNHDA, CDR2 SQIVND (reference sequence). This CDR3 has 13 residues. Trimming left V 4 bases short and J 7 bases short, with 11 bases between. The DNA for the CDR3 is TGTGCCAGTAGTAGGGGGTCGGAGCAGCCCCAGCATTTT. This encodes CASSRGSEQPQHF.

This clone appeared once. CDR3 protein: CASSPTDYNEQFF. In nucleotides, the CDR3 is TGCGCCAGTAGCCCTACAGATTACAATGAGCAGTTCTTC. The V and J genes are TRBV10-2 and TRBJ2-1; D remains ambiguous. This CDR3 is 13 amino acids long. Germline V gene data show CDR1 as WSHSY and CDR2 as SAAADI. V was trimmed by 9 bases and J by 4 bases, leaving 13 bases between them.

This chain uses TRBV7-9 with TRBJ1-4; D ambiguous. Trimming stripped 5 bases from V and 2 bases from J, with 9 bases between. The CDR3 is 14 residues long. From germline, CDR1 is SEHNR and CDR2 FQNEAQ (reference sequence). In DNA form, the CDR3 reads TGTGCCAGCAGCCCAGGTGGGACTAATGAAAAACTGTTTTTT. Protein product: CASSPGGTNEKLFF.

The rearrangement links TRBV5-4 to TRBJ1-1; D gene ambiguous. The ends were cut back, 0 bases at V and 0 bases at J, with 9 bases in the middle. The CDR3 runs 15 residues. Germline CDR1 reads SGHNT; CDR2 reads YYREEE (reference sequence). The CDR3, as DNA: TGTGCCAGCAGCTTGGGGGGAGGGATGAACACTGAAGCTTTCTTT. It is translated as CASSLGGGMNTEAFF.

The genes are TRBV6-6 and TRBJ1-5; D is unresolved. V dropped 7 bases and J dropped 4 bases, with 11 bases sitting between them. Looked up from germline, CDR1 is MNHNY and CDR2 is SVGAGI (reference sequence). The CDR3 consists of 13 residues. Written as DNA, the CDR3 is TGTGCCAGCACCCCCTCAGGAAATCAGCCCCAGCATTTT. This translates into CASTPSGNQPQHF.

This chain joins TRBV5-1 and TRBJ2-1; the D gene is possibly TRBD2 (6 bases). The CDR3 length is 15 residues. V was trimmed by 2 bases and J by 1 base, leaving 10 bases between them. Germline V gene sequence: CDR1 SGHRS, CDR2 YFSETQ. CDR3 in DNA: TGCGCCAGCAGCTTTGGGACTTCGTCCTACAATGAGCAGTTCTTC. Translation: CASSFGTSSYNEQFF.

The chain links TRBV7-2 to TRBJ1-1; unclear D gene. V dropped 5 bases and J dropped 2 bases, with 12 bases sitting between them. The CDR3 has 14 residues. Germline lookup yields CDR1 SGHTA and CDR2 FQGNSA. DNA for the CDR3: TGTGCCAGCAGCCCTGCGGGAGTTAACACTGAAGCTTTCTTT. Translation gives CASSPAGVNTEAFF. Looking up the rest from reference TRBV7-2 and TRBJ1-1 gives the full variable domain: GAGVSQSPSNKVTEKGKDVELRCDPISGHTALYWYRQSLGQGLEFLIYFQGNSAPDKSGLPSDRFSAERTGGSVSTLTIQRTQQEDSAVYLCASSPAGVNTEAFFGQGTRLTVV.

The J gene is TRBJ2-1, the V gene TRBV30; D gene ambiguous. CDR1 and CDR2 (germline): GTSNPN, SVGIG (reference sequence). The CDR3 sequence is 11 residues long. Trimming pared 1 base from V and 3 bases from J, leaving 1 base between. The CDR3 nucleotides are TGTGCCTGGAGTGACTACAATGAGCAGTTCTTC. Protein: CAWSDYNEQFF.

The rearrangement uses TRBV7-2 and TRBJ2-7, with D perhaps matching TRBD1 (6 bases). Germline V gene sequence: CDR1 SGHTA, CDR2 FQGNSA. Trimming took off 0 bases at V and 5 bases at J, with 11 bases between the two ends. The CDR3 is made up of 14 amino acids. The CDR3 reads CASSLAPGGHEQYF. The CDR3 bases are TGTGCCAGCAGCTTAGCGCCTGGGGGCCACGAGCAGTACTTC.

V and J are TRBV6-1 and TRBJ1-5; D uncertain. Germline assignment: CDR1 MNHNS and CDR2 SASEGT. The ends were cut back, 8 bases at V and 4 bases at J, with 9 bases in the middle. The CDR3 extends over 12 amino acids. The CDR3: CASSRINQPQHF. The CDR3 region has the DNA TGTGCCAGCTCACGTATAAATCAGCCCCAGCATTTT.

Only a few counts were recorded for this clone. The chain couples TRBV19 to TRBJ1-5; D may be TRBD1 (5 bases). V gave up 8 bases and J gave up 0 bases, with 14 bases separating them. The CDR3 is made up of 15 amino acids. Per the germline V gene, CDR1 is LNHDA and CDR2 is SQIVND (reference sequence). The CDR3 sequence is CASGRDGYSNQPQHF. The CDR3 coding sequence is TGTGCCAGTGGGCGGGACGGATATAGCAATCAGCCCCAGCATTTT.

The rearrangement links TRBV27 to TRBJ1-4; possibly TRBD1 for D (5 bases). V shed 5 bases and J shed 9 bases, with 16 bases lying between them. The CDR3 has 14 amino acids. The V gene's germline CDR1 is MNHEY and CDR2 SMNVEV (reference sequence). In nucleotides, the CDR3 is TGTGCCAGCAGTCTTGACAGTTTTGATAAAAAACTGTTTTTT. The encoded protein is CASSLDSFDKKLFF.

This chain joins TRBV7-8 and TRBJ1-5; D call uncertain. Germline V CDR1 and CDR2: SGHVS, FQNEAQ. Between the trimmed V and J ends, which lost 5 bases and 0 bases, there was a span of 11 bases. This CDR3 spans 15 amino acids. The CDR3 bases are TGTGCCAGCAGCGACGCAGGATATAGCAATCAGCCCCAGCATTTT. Translation: CASSDAGYSNQPQHF.

The J gene is TRBJ2-7, the V gene TRBV18; 10 nucleotides match TRBD1. V dropped 4 bases and J dropped 5; count of bases not matched to a gene: 8. From germline, CDR1 is KGHSH and CDR2 LQKENI. This CDR3 is 15 amino acids long. The chain's CDR3 is CASSLPGQGDDEQYF. In nucleotides, the CDR3 is TGTGCCAGCTCACTCCCTGGACAGGGGGACGACGAGCAGTACTTC.

This chain uses TRBV5-1 with TRBJ1-4, with D tentatively TRBD1 (6 bases). The CDR3 extends over 12 amino acids. Trimming removed 6 bases at V and 8 bases at J, with 11 bases between. Germline CDR1 is SGHRS and CDR2 is YFSETQ. The CDR3 region is CASTGEGEKLFF. CDR3 nucleotide sequence: TGCGCCAGCACAGGGGAAGGCGAAAAACTGTTTTTT.

The V call is TRBV7-7, the J call TRBJ2-7; 8 bases agree with TRBD1. Trimming cost V 4 bases and J 0 bases; bases outside gene matches: 2. The CDR3 extends over 14 amino acids. Germline V gene sequence: CDR1 SSHAT, CDR2 FNYEAQ (reference sequence). The CDR3 DNA reads TGTGCCAGCAGCTCCGGACAGGGCTCCTACGAGCAGTACTTC. It encodes CASSSGQGSYEQYF.

The chain is built from TRBV7-9 and TRBJ2-1; 7 bases fit TRBD2. The trim removed 6 bases at V and 5 bases at J, leaving 13 bases unmatched. The CDR3 has 16 amino acids. Looked up from germline, CDR1 is SEHNR and CDR2 is FQNEAQ (reference sequence). CDR3 protein: CASRSSLWEGDNEQFF. The CDR3 DNA reads as TGTGCCAGCAGATCCTCTTTGTGGGAGGGAGACAATGAGCAGTTCTTC. Supplemented by reference TRBV7-9 and TRBJ2-1, the full variable domain reads DTGVSQNPRHKITKRGQNVTFRCDPISEHNRLYWYRQTLGQGPEFLTYFQNEAQLEKSRLLSDRFSAERPKGSFSTLEIQRTEQGDSAMYLCASRSSLWEGDNEQFFGPGTRLTVL.

The chain joins TRBV5-4 to TRBJ2-2, with 12 bases aligning to TRBD1. The CDR3 has 17 amino acids. CDR1 is SGHNT, CDR2 YYREEE, per germline (reference sequence). V lost 4 bases and J lost 6; bases outside the gene matches: 10. Written as DNA, the CDR3 is TGTGCCAGCAGCCCTTCACCGGGACAGGGGGCCTCCGGGGAGCTGTTTTTT. Protein sequence: CASSPSPGQGASGELFF.

The chain joins TRBV6-5 to TRBJ2-7; D is unresolved. The V end lost 8 bases, the J end lost 5 bases, and 13 bases lay between the germline ends. CDR1 and CDR2 (germline): MNHEY, SVGAGI. The CDR3 length is 12 residues. CDR3 in DNA: TGTGCCAGCTACCGAACTACCGACGAGCAGTACTTC. Amino acid sequence: CASYRTTDEQYF.